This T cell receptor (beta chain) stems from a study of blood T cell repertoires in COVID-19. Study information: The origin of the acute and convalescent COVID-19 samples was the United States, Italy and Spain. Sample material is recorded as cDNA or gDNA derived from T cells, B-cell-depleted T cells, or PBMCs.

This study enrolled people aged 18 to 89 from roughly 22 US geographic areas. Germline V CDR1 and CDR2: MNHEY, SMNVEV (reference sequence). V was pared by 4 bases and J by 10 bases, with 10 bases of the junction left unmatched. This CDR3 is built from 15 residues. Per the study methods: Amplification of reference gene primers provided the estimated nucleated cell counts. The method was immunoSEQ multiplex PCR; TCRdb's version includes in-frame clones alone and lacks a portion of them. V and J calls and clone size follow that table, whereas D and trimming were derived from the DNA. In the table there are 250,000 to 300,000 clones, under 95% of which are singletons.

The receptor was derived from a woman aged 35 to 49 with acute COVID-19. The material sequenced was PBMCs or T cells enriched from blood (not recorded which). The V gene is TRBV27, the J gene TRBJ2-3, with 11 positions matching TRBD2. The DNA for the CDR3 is TGTGCCAGCAGTTATCTAGCGGGAGGAGGGGGTCCGCAGTATTTT. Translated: CASSYLAGGGGPQYF.